These 3 T cell receptor beta chains came from one sample sequenced in a study of regulatory T cells in long-lasting Graves disease. Both iRepertoire HTBI primers and Arm-PCR of CDR3 regions were used to build the TCR beta libraries. TCRdb processed the multiplex PCR reads anew with MiXCR; each CDR3 protein has one entry. This table has fewer than 400,000 distinct CDR3 sequences, around 21% appearing once. Time point noted: persistent/refractory GD, antithyroid drugs over 5 years with positive TRAb. Scientists built the TCR library using RNA that was extracted from PBMCs. The specimen comprised peripheral blood mononuclear cells (PBMCs), sampled when the disease was refractory, from a patient treated with antithyroid drugs. The receptors originated from a female donor with Graves disease.

This clonotype was seen more than once but under ten times. The V gene is TRBV7-9, the J gene TRBJ1-5; 9 bases line up with TRBD1. CDR3 size: 16 residues. The germline V gene has CDR1 SEHNR and CDR2 FQNEAQ (reference sequence). V lost 4 bases and J lost 0; bases outside the gene matches: 4. The DNA for the CDR3 is TGTGCCAGCAGCTCCACACAGGGGGCTAGCAATCAGCCCCAGCATTTT. Amino acids: CASSSTQGASNQPQHF. Using reference TRBV7-9 and TRBJ1-5 for the parts outside the CDR3, the full variable domain is DTGVSQNPRHKITKRGQNVTFRCDPISEHNRLYWYRQTLGQGPEFLTYFQNEAQLEKSRLLSDRFSAERPKGSFSTLEIQRTEQGDSAMYLCASSSTQGASNQPQHFGDGTRLSIL.

In regard to this clonotype: This sequence may be a read error, since a much larger clone differs from it by one base. The CDR3 bases are TGTGCCAGCGGTAGAGGAGGTAGTGGCAATCAGCCCCAGCATTTT. It codes for CASGRGGSGNQPQHF. This sequence joins TRBV28 and TRBJ1-5, with unresolved D. Trimming took off 8 bases at V and 2 bases at J, with 16 bases between the two ends. The CDR3 has 15 residues. The germline gives CDR1 MDHEN, CDR2 SYDVKM. The variable domain in full, with the rest retrieved from reference TRBV28 and TRBJ1-5, is DVKVTQSSRYLVKRTGEKVFLECVQDMDHENMFWYRQDPGLGLRLIYFSYDVKMKEKGDIPEGYSVSREKKERFSLILESASTNQTSMYLCASGRGGSGNQPQHFGDGTRLSIL.

This sequence joins TRBV30 and TRBJ2-1; 9 nucleotides line up with TRBD1. Germline trimming cut 1 base from V and 8 bases from J; bases unmatched to any gene: 6. CDR3 size: 14 residues. The V gene's germline CDR1 is GTSNPN and CDR2 SVGIG (reference sequence). The CDR3 spells CAWSEGTGSHEQFF. The CDR3 DNA sequence: TGTGCCTGGAGTGAAGGGACAGGGTCCCATGAGCAGTTCTTC.